This T cell receptor beta chain was obtained from a study of immune cell composition in non-small cell lung cancer. Remarks on this clone: Its antigen is as yet unknown.

Normal lung sampling was at least 3 cm from the tumour, as distant as possible. Here immunoSEQ multiplex PCR was the method, and the copy in TCRdb shows in-frame clones only, minus some. The table has about 5,900 clones, roughly 87% seen once. Study outcomes and limitations: Tumour TCR-beta clonality showed no significant link to smoking pack-years.

The source of this sequence is a human donor with non-small cell lung cancer. The sample consisted of non-adjacent lung tissue.

For the CDR3, the DNA is TGTGCCAGCAGCCGGACTGGGACTCTCTATGGCTACACCTTC. Its protein is CASSRTGTLYGYTF. The chain couples TRBV5-8 to TRBJ1-2; TRBD1 might be the D (5 bases). The CDR3 is made up of 14 amino acids. CDR1 and CDR2 from the germline V gene are SGHTS and YDEGEE. V was pared by 4 bases and J by 4 bases, with 14 bases between.